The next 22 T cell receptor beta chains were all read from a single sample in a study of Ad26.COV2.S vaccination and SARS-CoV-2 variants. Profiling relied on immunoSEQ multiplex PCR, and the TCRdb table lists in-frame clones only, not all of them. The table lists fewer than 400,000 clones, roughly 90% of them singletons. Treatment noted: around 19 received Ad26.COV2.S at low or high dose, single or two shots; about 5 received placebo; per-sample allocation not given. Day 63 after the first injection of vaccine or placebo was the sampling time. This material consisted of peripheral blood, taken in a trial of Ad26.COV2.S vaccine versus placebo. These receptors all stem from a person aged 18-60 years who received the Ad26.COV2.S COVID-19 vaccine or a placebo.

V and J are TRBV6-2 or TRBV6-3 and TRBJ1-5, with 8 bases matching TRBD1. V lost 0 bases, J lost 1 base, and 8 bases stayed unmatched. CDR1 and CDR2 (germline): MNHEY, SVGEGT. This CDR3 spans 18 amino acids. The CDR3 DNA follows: TGTGCCAGCAGTTACTCAACATGGACAGGGCTAAGCAATCAGCCCCAGCATTTT. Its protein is CASSYSTWTGLSNQPQHF.

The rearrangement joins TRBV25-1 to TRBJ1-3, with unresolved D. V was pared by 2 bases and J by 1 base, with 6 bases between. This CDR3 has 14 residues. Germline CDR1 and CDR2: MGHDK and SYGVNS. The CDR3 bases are TGTGCCAGCAGTGAAGGCGCTTCTGGAAACACCATATATTTT. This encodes CASSEGASGNTIYF.

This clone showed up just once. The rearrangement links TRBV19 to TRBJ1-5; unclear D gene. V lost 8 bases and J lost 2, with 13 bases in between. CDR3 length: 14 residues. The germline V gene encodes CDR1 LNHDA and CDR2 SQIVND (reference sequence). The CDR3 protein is CASVAERGNQPQHF. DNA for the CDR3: TGTGCCAGTGTGGCGGAAAGGGGCAATCAGCCCCAGCATTTT.

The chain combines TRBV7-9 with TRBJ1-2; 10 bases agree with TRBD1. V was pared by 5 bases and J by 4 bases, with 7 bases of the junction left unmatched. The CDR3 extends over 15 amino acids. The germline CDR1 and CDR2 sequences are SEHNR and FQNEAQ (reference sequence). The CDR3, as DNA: TGTGCCAGCAGCCCTAGACAGGGGGCGTTCTATGGCTACACCTTC. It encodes CASSPRQGAFYGYTF.

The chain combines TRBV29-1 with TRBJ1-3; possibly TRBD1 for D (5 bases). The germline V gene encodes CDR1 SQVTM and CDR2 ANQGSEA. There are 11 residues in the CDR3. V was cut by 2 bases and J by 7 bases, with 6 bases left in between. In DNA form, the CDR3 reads TGCAGCGTTGAAAGGGACAACACCATATATTTT. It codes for CSVERDNTIYF. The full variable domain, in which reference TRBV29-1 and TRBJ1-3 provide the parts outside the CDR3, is SAVISQKPSRDICQRGTSLTIQCQVDSQVTMMFWYRQQPGQSLTLIATANQGSEATYESGFVIDKFPISRPNLTFSTLTVSNMSPEDSSIYLCSVERDNTIYFGEGSWLTVV.

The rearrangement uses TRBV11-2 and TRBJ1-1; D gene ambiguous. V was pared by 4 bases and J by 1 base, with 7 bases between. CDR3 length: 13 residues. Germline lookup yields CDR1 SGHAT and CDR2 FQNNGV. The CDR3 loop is CASSSRTNTEAFF. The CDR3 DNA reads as TGTGCCAGCAGCTCCCGGACGAACACTGAAGCTTTCTTT.

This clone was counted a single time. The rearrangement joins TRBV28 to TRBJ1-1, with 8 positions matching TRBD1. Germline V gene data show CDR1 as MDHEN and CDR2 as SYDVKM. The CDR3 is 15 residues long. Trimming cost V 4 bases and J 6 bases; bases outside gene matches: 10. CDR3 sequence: CASSSTGQGSPEAFF. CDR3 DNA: TGTGCCAGCAGTTCGACAGGACAGGGATCCCCTGAAGCTTTCTTT.

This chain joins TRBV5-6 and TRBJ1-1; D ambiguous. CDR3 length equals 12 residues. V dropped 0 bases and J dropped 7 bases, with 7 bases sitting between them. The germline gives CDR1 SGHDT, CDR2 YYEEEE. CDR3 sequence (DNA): TGTGCCAGCAGCTTGGGGGTTGGTGAAGCTTTCTTT. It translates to CASSLGVGEAFF.

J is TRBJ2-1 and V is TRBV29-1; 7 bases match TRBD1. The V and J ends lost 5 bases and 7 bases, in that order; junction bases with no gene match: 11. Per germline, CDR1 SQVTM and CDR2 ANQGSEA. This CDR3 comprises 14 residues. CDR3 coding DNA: TGCAGCGTTTGGGCGACAGGGAAACAGAATGAGCAGTTCTTC. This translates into CSVWATGKQNEQFF.

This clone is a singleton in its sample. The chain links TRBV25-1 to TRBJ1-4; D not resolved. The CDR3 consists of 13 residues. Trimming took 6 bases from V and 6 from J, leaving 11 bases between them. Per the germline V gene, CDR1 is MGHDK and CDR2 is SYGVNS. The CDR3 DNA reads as TGTGCCAGCAGCGCGGGTGGTGATGAAAAACTGTTTTTT. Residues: CASSAGGDEKLFF.

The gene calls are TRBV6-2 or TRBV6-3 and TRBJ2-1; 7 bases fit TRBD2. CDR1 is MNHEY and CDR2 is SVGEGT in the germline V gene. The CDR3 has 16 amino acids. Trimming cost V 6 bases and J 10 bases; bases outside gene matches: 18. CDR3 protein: CASSPTGEGRLVEQFF. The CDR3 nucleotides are TGTGCCAGCAGCCCAACCGGGGAGGGCCGGTTGGTCGAGCAGTTCTTC.

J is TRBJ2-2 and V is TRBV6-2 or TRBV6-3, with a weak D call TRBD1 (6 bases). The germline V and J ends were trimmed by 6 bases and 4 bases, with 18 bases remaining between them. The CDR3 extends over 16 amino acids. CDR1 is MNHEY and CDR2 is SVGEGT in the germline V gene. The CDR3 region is CASSQGGIAGTGELFF. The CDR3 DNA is TGTGCCAGCAGCCAAGGGGGAATAGCTGGCACCGGGGAGCTGTTTTTT.

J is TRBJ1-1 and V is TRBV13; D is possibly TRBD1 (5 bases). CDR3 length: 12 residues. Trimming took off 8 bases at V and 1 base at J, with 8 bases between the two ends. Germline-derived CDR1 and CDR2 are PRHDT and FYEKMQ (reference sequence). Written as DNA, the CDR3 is TGTGCCAGCCGAGGACAGAACACTGAAGCTTTCTTT. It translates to CASRGQNTEAFF. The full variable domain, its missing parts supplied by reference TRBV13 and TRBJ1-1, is AAGVIQSPRHLIKEKRETATLKCYPIPRHDTVYWYQQGPGQDPQFLISFYEKMQSDKGSIPDRFSAQQFSDYHSELNMSSLELGDSALYFCASRGQNTEAFFGQGTRLTVV.

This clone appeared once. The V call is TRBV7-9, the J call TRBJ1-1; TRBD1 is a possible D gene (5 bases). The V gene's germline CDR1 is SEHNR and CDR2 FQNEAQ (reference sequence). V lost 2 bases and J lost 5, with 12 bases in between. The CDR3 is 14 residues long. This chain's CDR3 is CASSLNNGGTEAFF. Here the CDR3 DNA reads TGTGCCAGCAGCTTAAATAATGGGGGGACTGAAGCTTTCTTT.

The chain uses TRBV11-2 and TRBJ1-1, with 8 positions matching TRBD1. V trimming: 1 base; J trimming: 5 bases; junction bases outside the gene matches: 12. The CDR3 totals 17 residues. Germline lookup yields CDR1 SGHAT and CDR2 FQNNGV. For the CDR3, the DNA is TGTGCCAGCAGCTTAGCGGGACAGGAAGTAAGATCGACTGAAGCTTTCTTT. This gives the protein CASSLAGQEVRSTEAFF.

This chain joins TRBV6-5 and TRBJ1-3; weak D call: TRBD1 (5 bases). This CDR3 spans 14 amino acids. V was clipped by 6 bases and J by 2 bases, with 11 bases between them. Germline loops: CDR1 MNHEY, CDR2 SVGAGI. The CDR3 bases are TGTGCCAGCAGCCCCTCGGGGGCTGGAAACACCATATATTTT. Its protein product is CASSPSGAGNTIYF.

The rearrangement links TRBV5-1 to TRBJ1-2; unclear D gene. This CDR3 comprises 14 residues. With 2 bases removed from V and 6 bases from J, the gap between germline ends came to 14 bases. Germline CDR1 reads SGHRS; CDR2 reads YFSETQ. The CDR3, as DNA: TGCGCCAGCAGCTTCAGTAGGCCCACGGATGGCTACACCTTC. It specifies CASSFSRPTDGYTF.

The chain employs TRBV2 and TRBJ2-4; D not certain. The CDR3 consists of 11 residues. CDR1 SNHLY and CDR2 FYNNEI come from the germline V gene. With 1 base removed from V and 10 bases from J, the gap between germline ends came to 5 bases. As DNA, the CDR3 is TGTGCCAGCAGTGAAGGAAGTATTCAGTACTTC. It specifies CASSEGSIQYF. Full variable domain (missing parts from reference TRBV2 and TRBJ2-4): EPEVTQTPSHQVTQMGQEVILRCVPISNHLYFYWYRQILGQKVEFLVSFYNNEISEKSEIFDDQFSVERPDGSNFTLKIRSTKLEDSAMYFCASSEGSIQYFGAGTRLSVL.

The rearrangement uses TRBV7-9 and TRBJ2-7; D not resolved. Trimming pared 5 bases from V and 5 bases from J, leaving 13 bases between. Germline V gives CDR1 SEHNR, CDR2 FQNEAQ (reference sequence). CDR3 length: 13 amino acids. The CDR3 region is CASSQTPDDEQYV. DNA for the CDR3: TGTGCCAGCAGCCAGACGCCGGACGACGAGCAGTACGTC.

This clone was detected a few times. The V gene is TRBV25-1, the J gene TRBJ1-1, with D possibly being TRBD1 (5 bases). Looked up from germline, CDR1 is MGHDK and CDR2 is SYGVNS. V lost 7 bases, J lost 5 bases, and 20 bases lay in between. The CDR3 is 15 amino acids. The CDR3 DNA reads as TGTGCCAGCACCCCACCGGAGGGGCGCGGGACTGAAGCTTTCTTT. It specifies CASTPPEGRGTEAFF. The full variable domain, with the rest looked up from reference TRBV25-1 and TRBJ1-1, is EADIYQTPRYLVIGTGKKITLECSQTMGHDKMYWYQQDPGMELHLIHYSYGVNSTEKGDLSSESTVSRIRTEHFPLTLESARPSHTSQYLCASTPPEGRGTEAFFGQGTRLTVV.

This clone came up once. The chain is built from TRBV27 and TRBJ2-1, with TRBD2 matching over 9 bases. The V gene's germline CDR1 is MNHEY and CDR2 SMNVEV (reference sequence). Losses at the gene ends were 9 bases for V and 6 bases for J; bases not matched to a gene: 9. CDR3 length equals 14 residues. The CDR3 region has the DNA TGTGCCAGAAGACCCGAGCGGGGGGTCAATGAGCAGTTCTTC. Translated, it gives CARRPERGVNEQFF.

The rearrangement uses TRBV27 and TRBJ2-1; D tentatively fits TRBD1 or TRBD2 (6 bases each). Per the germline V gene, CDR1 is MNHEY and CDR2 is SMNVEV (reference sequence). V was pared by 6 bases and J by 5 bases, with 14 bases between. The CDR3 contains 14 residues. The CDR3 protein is CASSQGWGDNEQFF. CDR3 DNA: TGTGCCAGCAGCCAGGGGTGGGGGGACAATGAGCAGTTCTTC.